Below, 28 T cell receptor beta chains from the same sample are listed, as sequenced in a study of T cells after yellow fever vaccination. Using its own MiXCR run on the 5' RACE reads, TCRdb lists one record per CDR3 protein. The sample includes under 600,000 distinct CDR3 sequences, 13% of them seen just once. The sample consisted of PBMCs, taken on the day of the yellow fever booster vaccination. The receptors shown here come from a man between 25 and 39 years old who received the YFV17D yellow fever vaccine.

The J gene is TRBJ2-2, the V gene TRBV9; tentatively, D is TRBD1 (6 bases). Trimming stripped 2 bases from V and 4 bases from J, with 6 bases between. The germline V gene has CDR1 SGDLS and CDR2 YYNGEE. CDR3 size: 13 residues. CDR3 nucleotide sequence: TGTGCCAGCAGCGTGGACAGCACCGGGGAGCTGTTTTTT. Its translation: CASSVDSTGELFF.

The gene calls are TRBV4-3 and TRBJ1-6; the D is unclear. The CDR3 covers 13 residues. V was trimmed by 0 bases and J by 15 bases, leaving 12 bases between them. Germline V lookup: CDR1 LGHNA, CDR2 YSLEER. CDR3 protein: CASSQDPTSLLHF. The CDR3 DNA reads as TGCGCCAGCAGCCAAGACCCAACGTCCCTCCTCCACTTT.

This clonotype appeared a few times. The chain is built from TRBV24-1 and TRBJ2-3, with a weak D call TRBD2 (5 bases). Per germline, CDR1 KGHDR and CDR2 SFDVKD. The germline V and J ends were trimmed by 0 bases and 1 base, with 22 bases remaining between them. The CDR3 consists of 20 residues. The CDR3 bases are TGTGCCACCAGTGATTTGGGTTGTTTTACGTGCAGGCGGGGCACAGATACGCAGTATTTT. As protein: CATSDLGCFTCRRGTDTQYF.

The rearrangement uses TRBV18 and TRBJ2-1; TRBD2 matches at 7 bases. The CDR3 is 16 amino acids. After removal of 5 bases from V and 2 bases from J, the junction contained 9 bases not matched to a gene. Germline CDR1 KGHSH, CDR2 LQKENI. As DNA, the CDR3 is TGTGCCAGCTCATCCTACCTAGCGGTACCCTACAATGAGCAGTTCTTC. It specifies CASSSYLAVPYNEQFF.

This clonotype was seen a handful of times. The gene calls are TRBV7-9 and TRBJ2-4, with 7 bases identical to TRBD1. The germline gives CDR1 SEHNR, CDR2 FQNEAQ (reference sequence). The V gene end was trimmed by 3 bases and the J gene end by 0 bases; junction bases not matched to a gene: 8. This CDR3 has 17 amino acids. In nucleotides, the CDR3 is TGTGCCAGCAGCTTGGGACAGTCCTTAGAAGCCAAAAACATTCAGTACTTC. Amino acids: CASSLGQSLEAKNIQYF.

CDR3 coding DNA: TGCAGTGCGCCCAAGAGTGGGCGGCACAATGAGCAGTTCTTC. Protein: CSAPKSGRHNEQFF. V and J are TRBV20-1 and TRBJ2-1; no firm D call. The CDR3 is 14 amino acids. The germline V and J ends were trimmed by 6 bases and 5 bases, with 17 bases remaining between them. Germline V gives CDR1 DFQATT, CDR2 SNEGSKA (reference sequence).

This clonotype was seen a handful of times. The chain recombines TRBV19 with TRBJ1-1; perhaps TRBD1 as D (5 bases). The ends were cut back, 4 bases at V and 1 base at J, with 19 bases in the middle. CDR1 and CDR2 from the germline V gene are LNHDA and SQIVND (reference sequence). CDR3 length: 17 amino acids. CDR3 DNA: TGTGCCAGTAGTAGGCCTCCAGGAAGGGGTGAGAACACTGAAGCTTTCTTT. This translates into CASSRPPGRGENTEAFF.

This chain links TRBV29-1 with TRBJ2-1; D is undetermined. CDR3 length: 11 amino acids. Germline V CDR1 and CDR2: SQVTM, ANQGSEA. The V end was cut by 8 bases, the J end by 5 bases, with 10 bases between. This CDR3 is CSPTLDNEQFF. In DNA form, the CDR3 reads TGCAGCCCGACCCTGGACAATGAGCAGTTCTTC.

This clonotype appeared a few times. V and J are TRBV5-1 and TRBJ2-5; D not certain. CDR3 length: 14 residues. V lost 4 bases, J lost 0 bases, and 10 bases lay in between. The germline V gene has CDR1 SGHRS and CDR2 YFSETQ. The DNA of the CDR3 is TGCGCCAGCAGCCGGCGGTCAGACCAAGAGACCCAGTACTTC. It is translated as CASSRRSDQETQYF.

The chain joins TRBV29-1 to TRBJ2-1; weak D call: TRBD2 (6 bases). V dropped 5 bases and J dropped 7 bases, with 15 bases sitting between them. The V gene's germline CDR1 is SQVTM and CDR2 ANQGSEA. This CDR3 has 13 amino acids. The CDR3 bases are TGCAGCGTTCCACGGGAGTTCCCGAATGAGCAGTTCTTC. It specifies CSVPREFPNEQFF.

CDR3 DNA sequence: TGCAGTGCTAGAGATCCCGGGACAGGGGACCACGAGCAGTACTTC. Protein: CSARDPGTGDHEQYF. This sequence joins TRBV20-1 and TRBJ2-7, with 10 nucleotides matching TRBD1. Germline trimming cut 0 bases from V and 5 bases from J; bases unmatched to any gene: 7. Germline assignment: CDR1 DFQATT and CDR2 SNEGSKA (reference sequence). CDR3 length equals 15 residues.

This clonotype showed up just a few times. This sequence joins TRBV7-2 and TRBJ1-1, with a tentative D call TRBD1 (6 bases). The ends were cut back, 8 bases at V and 1 base at J, with 20 bases in the middle. This CDR3 has 16 residues. CDR1 is SGHTA and CDR2 is FQGNSA in the germline V gene. The DNA of the CDR3 is TGTGCCAGCGACTTATTGGGAAGGACAGAGAACACTGAAGCTTTCTTT. Translation gives CASDLLGRTENTEAFF. Supplemented by reference TRBV7-2 and TRBJ1-1, the full variable domain reads GAGVSQSPSNKVTEKGKDVELRCDPISGHTALYWYRQSLGQGLEFLIYFQGNSAPDKSGLPSDRFSAERTGGSVSTLTIQRTQQEDSAVYLCASDLLGRTENTEAFFGQGTRLTVV.

This clonotype was seen more than once but under ten times. V gene TRBV29-1 combines with J gene TRBJ2-1; TRBD2 aligns across 8 bases. The CDR3 contains 16 residues. In germline, CDR1 is SQVTM, CDR2 ANQGSEA. J was trimmed by 8 bases and V by 0 bases; bases with no gene match: 12. The CDR3 nucleotides read TGCAGCGTTGAAGATCGGGGGGGCCCTAACCCTCATGAGCAGTTCTTC. Residues: CSVEDRGGPNPHEQFF.

This clonotype was observed a handful of times. The V call is TRBV6-1, the J call TRBJ2-3; the match to TRBD2 covers 12 bases. The trim removed 5 bases at V and 3 bases at J, leaving 9 bases unmatched. The germline V gene encodes CDR1 MNHNS and CDR2 SASEGT. The CDR3 loop spans 17 amino acids. The CDR3 DNA sequence: TGTGCCAGCAGTCCCCTATTGACTAGCGGGGGAACAGATACGCAGTATTTT. Its protein product is CASSPLLTSGGTDTQYF.

This chain links TRBV11-1 with TRBJ2-7; TRBD2 aligns across 13 bases. The CDR3 runs to 19 residues. Germline V lookup: CDR1 SGHAT, CDR2 FQDESV (reference sequence). V trimming: 4 bases; J trimming: 2 bases; junction bases outside the gene matches: 14. This chain's CDR3 is CASSSGERTSGRAPYEQYF. CDR3 in DNA: TGTGCCAGCAGCTCCGGGGAGAGGACTAGCGGGAGAGCCCCCTACGAGCAGTACTTC.

This chain connects TRBV4-3 to TRBJ2-7; 10 nucleotides line up with TRBD2. The V gene end was trimmed by 4 bases and the J gene end by 3 bases; junction bases not matched to a gene: 6. The V gene's germline CDR1 is LGHNA and CDR2 YSLEER. This CDR3 spans 15 amino acids. The CDR3: CASSRGTSVNYEQYF. The CDR3 DNA reads TGCGCCAGCAGCCGAGGGACTAGCGTTAACTACGAGCAGTACTTC.

The V and J genes are TRBV4-3 and TRBJ1-1, with a possible D match to TRBD1 (6 bases). Germline lookup yields CDR1 LGHNA and CDR2 YSLEER. V dropped 1 base and J dropped 0 bases, with 18 bases sitting between them. CDR3 length equals 18 residues. The CDR3, as DNA: TGCGCCAGCAGCCAAGGGCCAGGGGCAGGAAGGATGAACACTGAAGCTTTCTTT. It specifies CASSQGPGAGRMNTEAFF.

V and J are TRBV7-9 and TRBJ2-3; D may be TRBD2 (5 bases). Trimming removed 9 bases at V and 0 bases at J, with 16 bases between. Germline CDR1 SEHNR, CDR2 FQNEAQ (reference sequence). This CDR3 is built from 15 residues. The CDR3 sequence: CASSTPAVSTDTQYF. Written as DNA, the CDR3 is TGTGCCAGTAGTACACCAGCGGTGAGCACAGATACGCAGTATTTT. Complete variable domain (other parts from reference TRBV7-9 and TRBJ2-3): DTGVSQNPRHKITKRGQNVTFRCDPISEHNRLYWYRQTLGQGPEFLTYFQNEAQLEKSRLLSDRFSAERPKGSFSTLEIQRTEQGDSAMYLCASSTPAVSTDTQYFGPGTRLTVL.

The chain couples TRBV20-1 to TRBJ1-5, with TRBD1 matching 9 bases. The CDR3 has 16 amino acids. Germline CDR1 and CDR2: DFQATT and SNEGSKA (reference sequence). Germline trimming cut 3 bases from V and 6 bases from J; bases unmatched to any gene: 12. The CDR3: CSARPGQGLLGQPQHF. CDR3 sequence (DNA): TGCAGTGCTAGGCCCGGACAGGGGTTGTTGGGTCAGCCCCAGCATTTT.

This chain joins TRBV20-1 and TRBJ2-3, with TRBD2 matching over 12 bases. CDR1 is DFQATT, CDR2 SNEGSKA, per germline (reference sequence). There are 17 residues in the CDR3. V was pared by 5 bases and J by 4 bases, with 13 bases of the junction left unmatched. This chain's CDR3 is CSAPQMASGRASDTQYF. The CDR3 region has the DNA TGCAGTGCTCCCCAAATGGCTAGCGGGAGGGCGTCAGATACGCAGTATTTT.

This sequence joins TRBV5-1 and TRBJ1-6; the match to TRBD1 covers 10 bases. CDR3 length equals 16 residues. Germline trimming cut 3 bases from V and 10 bases from J; bases unmatched to any gene: 10. Germline V gene sequence: CDR1 SGHRS, CDR2 YFSETQ. CDR3 region: CASSSRPGQGRSPLHF. For the CDR3, the DNA is TGCGCCAGCAGCTCAAGACCGGGACAGGGGAGGTCACCCCTCCACTTT.

This clonotype was picked up a small number of times. This chain connects TRBV29-1 to TRBJ1-4; 8 bases line up with TRBD1. The CDR3 consists of 12 residues. Germline values: CDR1 SQVTM, CDR2 ANQGSEA. V lost 5 bases to trimming and J lost 6 bases; unmatched junction nucleotides: 2. Here the CDR3 DNA reads TGCAGCGTTTTGGGACAGGATGAAAAACTGTTTTTT. Translated, it gives CSVLGQDEKLFF.

This clonotype was seen only a few times. The gene calls are TRBV12-3 or TRBV12-4 and TRBJ2-2; perhaps TRBD2 as D (6 bases). CDR3 length: 14 amino acids. The V end was cut by 8 bases, the J end by 0 bases, with 10 bases between. CDR3 sequence reads: CASLGTPNTGELFF. CDR3 DNA sequence: TGTGCCAGCCTTGGGACTCCGAACACCGGGGAGCTGTTTTTT.

This clonotype was recorded many times. This sequence joins TRBV12-3 or TRBV12-4 and TRBJ1-3; D remains unclear. The CDR3 is 14 residues long. Trimming left V 3 bases short and J 0 bases short, with 6 bases between. The CDR3 nucleotides are TGTGCCAGCAGTTTTGGTACCTCTGGAAACACCATATATTTT. Amino acids: CASSFGTSGNTIYF.

This clonotype was counted only a few times. The chain joins TRBV6-1 to TRBJ1-1, with a weak D call TRBD1 (5 bases). The CDR3 is made up of 15 amino acids. Trimming pared 6 bases from V and 4 bases from J, leaving 18 bases between. The germline V gene encodes CDR1 MNHNS and CDR2 SASEGT. The CDR3 DNA reads as TGTGCCAGCAGCCCAGGCCCGGGAGGGGTCACTGAAGCTTTCTTT. It is translated as CASSPGPGGVTEAFF.

CDR3: CASSSAGVNYNEQFF. The CDR3 region has the DNA TGTGCCAGCAGTAGCGCAGGGGTGAATTACAATGAGCAGTTCTTC. The chain recombines TRBV27 with TRBJ2-1; perhaps TRBD1 as D (6 bases). Germline-derived CDR1 and CDR2 are MNHEY and SMNVEV (reference sequence). V was pared by 5 bases and J by 4 bases, with 15 bases between. This CDR3 contains 15 residues.

This clonotype has only a few counts. The chain combines TRBV7-9 with TRBJ1-2, with 7 nucleotides matching TRBD1. Trimming took 4 bases from V and 4 from J; bases not matched to a gene: 9. The CDR3 is made up of 15 amino acids. Germline V CDR1 and CDR2: SEHNR, FQNEAQ (reference sequence). DNA for the CDR3: TGTGCCAGCAGCTCGTCCTTGGGGACAGTCTATGGCTACACCTTC. Amino acids: CASSSSLGTVYGYTF.

This rearrangement joins TRBV20-1 to TRBJ2-1, with D perhaps TRBD2 (5 bases). CDR3 length equals 14 residues. Germline-derived CDR1 and CDR2 are DFQATT and SNEGSKA (reference sequence). V lost 4 bases and J 4 bases, leaving 14 bases between the germline ends. The CDR3 loop is CSATRGSRYNEQFF. CDR3 sequence (DNA): TGCAGTGCTACCCGAGGGTCTAGATACAATGAGCAGTTCTTC.